These 22 T cell receptor beta chains were all obtained from the same sample, sequenced in a study of T cells in localized non-small cell lung cancer. Assay: immunoSEQ multiplex PCR; the TCRdb copy retains only in-frame clones and omits some. The sample lists roughly 66,000 clones; 90% were seen once. Specimen: peripheral blood, collected before any cancer treatment. These receptors were collected from a woman aged 35 to 75 with stage I lung adenocarcinoma.

The chain has TRBV27 and TRBJ1-5, with D uncertain. The CDR3 runs to 15 residues. Trimming took 0 bases from V and 3 from J, leaving 9 bases between them. The germline V gene encodes CDR1 MNHEY and CDR2 SMNVEV (reference sequence). The CDR3 region is CASSLSADYNQPQHF. The CDR3 DNA is TGTGCCAGCAGTTTATCAGCAGACTACAATCAGCCCCAGCATTTT.

This chain connects TRBV19 to TRBJ2-1; a weak D match, TRBD1 (6 bases). The length of the CDR3 is 14 residues. CDR1 is LNHDA, CDR2 SQIVND, per germline (reference sequence). The V end was cut by 7 bases, the J end by 4 bases, with 14 bases between. CDR3 DNA: TGTGCCAGTAAGGTACAGGGAGTTTACAATGAGCAGTTCTTC. This translates into CASKVQGVYNEQFF.

The V call is TRBV30, the J call TRBJ1-1; no clear D gene. V dropped 0 bases and J dropped 5 bases, with 7 bases sitting between them. Per germline, CDR1 GTSNPN and CDR2 SVGIG (reference sequence). This CDR3 contains 12 residues. The CDR3 DNA is TGTGCCTGGAGTGTAATCGAAACTGAAGCTTTCTTT. Its translation: CAWSVIETEAFF.

This clone was counted a few times. The genes are TRBV7-2 and TRBJ2-3; no clear D gene. CDR1 is SGHTA, CDR2 FQGNSA, per germline. The CDR3 is 14 amino acids. Between the trimmed V and J ends, which lost 4 bases and 3 bases, there was a span of 11 bases. CDR3 residues: CASSSPIQTDTQYF. Written as DNA, the CDR3 is TGTGCCAGCAGCTCACCTATTCAGACAGATACGCAGTATTTT.

V and J are TRBV5-1 and TRBJ1-1; D is possibly TRBD1 (5 bases). Germline CDR1 is SGHRS and CDR2 is YFSETQ. Trimming stripped 1 base from V and 5 bases from J, with 12 bases between. This CDR3 has 14 amino acids. The CDR3 region is CASSLQTDTTEAFF. The CDR3 DNA follows: TGCGCCAGCAGCTTGCAGACAGATACTACTGAAGCTTTCTTT.

DNA of the CDR3: TGTGCCAGCAGCTTACCGCCCGGGACAGTTTCCTACGAGCAGTACTTC. It yields the protein CASSLPPGTVSYEQYF. The J gene is TRBJ2-7, the V gene TRBV7-9, with 7 bases identical to TRBD1. The CDR3 length is 16 residues. Germline V gene lookup returns CDR1 SEHNR and CDR2 FQNEAQ (reference sequence). Trimming at V came to 2 bases and at J to 1 base, leaving 8 bases not matched to a gene. The whole variable domain, filled in from reference TRBV7-9 and TRBJ2-7, reads DTGVSQNPRHKITKRGQNVTFRCDPISEHNRLYWYRQTLGQGPEFLTYFQNEAQLEKSRLLSDRFSAERPKGSFSTLEIQRTEQGDSAMYLCASSLPPGTVSYEQYFGPGTRLTVT.

This chain uses TRBV5-1 with TRBJ1-1; no firm D call. Germline loops: CDR1 SGHRS, CDR2 YFSETQ. Trimming took off 1 base at V and 2 bases at J, with 0 bases between the two ends. This CDR3 spans 11 amino acids. This CDR3 is CASSLNTEAFF. DNA of the CDR3: TGCGCCAGCAGCTTGAACACTGAAGCTTTCTTT.

CDR3 residues: CSARPRFYAEAFF. The CDR3 nucleotides are TGCAGCGCCCGGCCCCGTTTTTATGCTGAAGCTTTCTTT. V gene TRBV29-1 combines with J gene TRBJ1-1, with D uncertain. Trimming took 7 bases from V and 6 from J, leaving 18 bases between them. The CDR3 consists of 13 residues. The germline V gene encodes CDR1 SQVTM and CDR2 ANQGSEA.

The rearrangement links TRBV25-1 to TRBJ2-1; D not certain. The CDR3 length is 17 residues. Germline-derived CDR1 and CDR2 are MGHDK and SYGVNS. V was trimmed by 0 bases and J by 2 bases, leaving 14 bases between them. The CDR3 DNA sequence: TGTGCCAGCAGTGAATACGCGGAATGGGCCACCTACAATGAGCAGTTCTTC. Protein product: CASSEYAEWATYNEQFF.

The chain uses TRBV27 and TRBJ1-2, with D possibly matching TRBD1 (5 bases). The germline gives CDR1 MNHEY, CDR2 SMNVEV (reference sequence). This CDR3 region has 16 residues. Trimming shortened V by 5 bases and J by 0 bases, and 16 bases separated the two germline ends. CDR3 residues: CASSPNRQGANYGYTF. Here the CDR3 DNA reads TGTGCCAGCAGTCCAAACCGGCAGGGTGCTAACTATGGCTACACCTTC.

This chain uses TRBV7-2 with TRBJ2-7, with 9 bases that match TRBD1. Germline CDR1 SGHTA, CDR2 FQGNSA. V was clipped by 5 bases and J by 7 bases; unmatched bases: 18. This CDR3 spans 17 amino acids. The CDR3 DNA reads TGTGCCAGCAGCCCCCCCCAGTTGGACAGGGGCCTTCGGGAGCAGTACTTC. It codes for CASSPPQLDRGLREQYF.

This chain joins TRBV28 and TRBJ1-3; D ambiguous. Per the germline V gene, CDR1 is MDHEN and CDR2 is SYDVKM. There are 13 residues in the CDR3. The V gene lost 6 bases and the J gene lost 0 bases, with 6 bases spanning the gap. The CDR3 nucleotides read TGTGCCAGCAGCGGGAGCTCTGGAAACACCATATATTTT. Amino acids: CASSGSSGNTIYF.

The chain joins TRBV30 to TRBJ2-1; D not resolved. Germline V gene lookup returns CDR1 GTSNPN and CDR2 SVGIG (reference sequence). V was trimmed by 4 bases and J by 11 bases, leaving 15 bases between them. This CDR3 is 12 amino acids long. The CDR3 nucleotides are TGTGCCTGGATCTCCTCAGGACCACAGCAGTTCTTC. This sequence encodes CAWISSGPQQFF.

CDR3 coding DNA: TGCGCCAGCAGTGATGTCCTGGGGACCCAAGAGACCCAGTACTTC. Protein: CASSDVLGTQETQYF. The rearrangement joins TRBV10-2 to TRBJ2-5; the D call may be TRBD1 or TRBD2 (5 bases each). Germline assignment: CDR1 WSHSY and CDR2 SAAADI. The CDR3 has 15 amino acids. Deletions cut 3 bases from V and 1 base from J, with 12 bases between.

The gene calls are TRBV7-8 and TRBJ1-1; 8 positions agree with TRBD1. The CDR3 covers 14 residues. V lost 5 bases, J lost 1 base, and 3 bases stayed unmatched. CDR1 SGHVS and CDR2 FQNEAQ come from the germline V gene. In nucleotides, the CDR3 is TGTGCCAGCAGCAACAGGGGGAGGAACACTGAAGCTTTCTTT. This translates into CASSNRGRNTEAFF. The complete variable domain, with remaining parts taken from reference TRBV7-8 and TRBJ1-1, reads GAGVSQSPRYKVAKRGQDVALRCDPISGHVSLFWYQQALGQGPEFLTYFQNEAQLDKSGLPSDRFFAERPEGSVSTLKIQRTQQEDSAVYLCASSNRGRNTEAFFGQGTRLTVV.

The genes are TRBV5-6 and TRBJ2-1; D remains ambiguous. Trimming cost V 6 bases and J 2 bases, with 15 bases left between them. CDR3 length equals 15 residues. CDR1 and CDR2 from the germline V gene are SGHDT and YYEEEE. As DNA, the CDR3 is TGTGCCAGCACTATAATTGCCCGGGCCTACAATGAGCAGTTCTTC. It is translated as CASTIIARAYNEQFF.

The V and J genes are TRBV7-6 and TRBJ1-3; D ambiguous. From germline, CDR1 is SGHVS and CDR2 FNYEAQ. Trimming shortened V by 1 base and J by 0 bases, and 7 bases separated the two germline ends. The CDR3 sequence is 15 residues long. CDR3 region: CASSLDTSSGNTIYF. CDR3 bases: TGTGCCAGCAGCTTAGACACGAGCTCTGGAAACACCATATATTTT.

The chain combines TRBV4-2 with TRBJ2-3, with D perhaps TRBD1 (6 bases). The CDR3 totals 14 residues. CDR1 LGHNA and CDR2 YNFKEQ come from the germline V gene. The V end was cut by 0 bases, the J end by 8 bases, with 12 bases between. The CDR3 spells CASSQEPGEGTQYF. The CDR3 nucleotides are TGTGCCAGCAGCCAAGAACCAGGGGAAGGTACGCAGTATTTT.

The chain employs TRBV7-2 and TRBJ2-2; 7 bases line up with TRBD1. The CDR3 is made up of 16 amino acids. Trimming at V came to 5 bases and at J to 5 bases, leaving 11 bases not matched to a gene. Per germline, CDR1 SGHTA and CDR2 FQGNSA. Here the CDR3 reads CASSLPAGGGTGELFF. CDR3 nucleotides: TGTGCCAGCAGCCTCCCGGCAGGGGGTGGAACCGGGGAGCTGTTTTTT.

This clone was observed a few times. V is TRBV7-2 and J is TRBJ2-3; D is possibly TRBD2 (6 bases). CDR3 length equals 13 residues. In germline, CDR1 is SGHTA, CDR2 FQGNSA. V was cut by 2 bases and J by 4 bases, with 7 bases left in between. CDR3: CASSLSGADTQYF. For the CDR3, the DNA is TGTGCCAGCAGCTTATCGGGGGCAGATACGCAGTATTTT. The whole variable domain, remainder taken from reference TRBV7-2 and TRBJ2-3, is GAGVSQSPSNKVTEKGKDVELRCDPISGHTALYWYRQSLGQGLEFLIYFQGNSAPDKSGLPSDRFSAERTGGSVSTLTIQRTQQEDSAVYLCASSLSGADTQYFGPGTRLTVL.

V is TRBV6-1 and J is TRBJ2-1; possible D gene TRBD1, 6 bases. CDR3 length equals 13 residues. The ends were cut back, 8 bases at V and 7 bases at J, with 15 bases in the middle. Per germline, CDR1 MNHNS and CDR2 SASEGT. The CDR3 DNA is TGTGCCAGCCACTCCGGGACAATAAATGAGCAGTTCTTC. It encodes CASHSGTINEQFF.

The V and J genes are TRBV2 and TRBJ1-4; D uncertain. The CDR3 has 15 amino acids. Germline V gives CDR1 SNHLY, CDR2 FYNNEI. Trimming took 4 bases from V and 4 from J, leaving 13 bases between them. CDR3 sequence: CASSGIVEVNEKLFF. CDR3 sequence (DNA): TGTGCCAGCAGTGGGATCGTCGAAGTTAATGAAAAACTGTTTTTT.